One sample yielded the 14 T cell receptor beta chains listed below, sequenced in a study of identical twins. Using its own MiXCR run on the 5' RACE reads, TCRdb lists one record per CDR3 protein. The sample consists of about 890,000 distinct CDR3 sequences, 9% to 15% of them appearing once. This same sample was also taken into another study, of yellow fever vaccine responses in identical twins.

The source material was PBMCs. Every receptor here comes from a woman under 30 in good health.

In this sample, this clonotype turned up a few times. This chain connects TRBV7-9 to TRBJ2-7; D unresolved. The germline CDR1 and CDR2 sequences are SEHNR and FQNEAQ (reference sequence). The germline V and J ends were trimmed by 9 bases and 5 bases, with 11 bases remaining between them. This CDR3 is built from 11 residues. DNA for the CDR3: TGTGCCAGTGTCGTAATGCACGAGCAGTACTTC. Translated, it gives CASVVMHEQYF.

This clonotype was counted at least ten times. V is TRBV14 and J is TRBJ1-2; D unresolved. The ends were cut back, 4 bases at V and 10 bases at J, with 13 bases in the middle. From germline, CDR1 is SGHDN and CDR2 FVKESK. The length of the CDR3 is 12 residues. CDR3 DNA: TGTGCCAGCAGCCGAGCAAGAGTTTACTACACCTTC. This translates into CASSRARVYYTF. Together with reference TRBV14 and TRBJ1-2, the CDR3 gives the full variable domain: EAGVTQFPSHSVIEKGQTVTLRCDPISGHDNLYWYRRVMGKEIKFLLHFVKESKQDESGMPNNRFLAERTGGTYSTLKVQPAELEDSGVYFCASSRARVYYTFGSGTRLTVV.

This clonotype was picked up a small number of times. The V and J genes are TRBV29-1 and TRBJ2-3; 7 nucleotides match TRBD2. Trimming took 5 bases from V and 3 from J; bases not matched to a gene: 11. This CDR3 is built from 15 residues. CDR1 is SQVTM and CDR2 is ANQGSEA in the germline V gene. The DNA for the CDR3 is TGCAGCGTTCGAGAGGGAGGGCCTTGGACAGATACGCAGTATTTT. Its protein is CSVREGGPWTDTQYF.

The sample holds a few counts of this clonotype. This rearrangement joins TRBV6-6 to TRBJ2-5; 8 bases map to TRBD2. There are 13 residues in the CDR3. CDR1 MNHNY and CDR2 SVGAGI come from the germline V gene (reference sequence). Trimming at V came to 7 bases and at J to 5 bases, leaving 6 bases not matched to a gene. The DNA of the CDR3 is TGTGCCAGCACGGGGGGGTATCTCGAGACCCAGTACTTC. This translates into CASTGGYLETQYF.

The rearrangement links TRBV2 to TRBJ2-4, with D perhaps TRBD1 or TRBD2 (6 bases each). The CDR3 loop spans 16 amino acids. Germline V gene lookup returns CDR1 SNHLY and CDR2 FYNNEI. The V gene lost 4 bases and the J gene lost 8 bases, with 21 bases spanning the gap. The CDR3 region is CASSGLATGGKDIQYF. Written as DNA, the CDR3 is TGTGCCAGCAGTGGCTTAGCGACAGGCGGGAAGGACATTCAGTACTTC.

This clonotype appeared a few times. The chain's CDR3 is CSAPRGEGVIGELFF. Here the CDR3 DNA reads TGCAGTGCTCCAAGGGGTGAGGGGGTGATCGGGGAGCTGTTTTTT. V usage is TRBV20-1 and J usage is TRBJ2-2, with D tentatively TRBD1 (6 bases). The V gene lost 5 bases and the J gene lost 7 bases, with 20 bases spanning the gap. Germline CDR1 DFQATT, CDR2 SNEGSKA (reference sequence). The CDR3 has 15 amino acids.

The chain has TRBV11-3 and TRBJ1-2; D is unresolved. The ends were cut back, 1 base at V and 5 bases at J, with 8 bases in the middle. CDR1 SGHNT and CDR2 YENEEA come from the germline V gene. The length of the CDR3 is 13 residues. The CDR3, as DNA: TGTGCCAGCAGCTTAGTACGGAGATATGGCTACACCTTC. As protein: CASSLVRRYGYTF.

This clonotype has more than one count but fewer than ten. The V gene is TRBV7-8, the J gene TRBJ1-1, with TRBD1 as a possible D gene (5 bases). CDR1 and CDR2 (germline): SGHVS, FQNEAQ. This CDR3 has 14 amino acids. The CDR3 reads CASPGGVESAEAFF. CDR3 nucleotides: TGTGCTAGTCCGGGGGGGGTAGAGTCGGCTGAAGCTTTCTTT.

This clonotype came up a few times. V and J are TRBV5-6 and TRBJ1-6; D is uncertain. Germline lookup yields CDR1 SGHDT and CDR2 YYEEEE. There are 15 residues in the CDR3. Trimming removed 1 base at V and 3 bases at J, with 8 bases between. The DNA for the CDR3 is TGTGCCAGCAGCTTGACCGAAAACTATAATTCACCCCTCCACTTT. Its translation is CASSLTENYNSPLHF.

This clonotype was seen only a few times. The chain links TRBV10-3 to TRBJ2-1; weak D call: TRBD2 (6 bases). Germline V CDR1 and CDR2: ENHRY, SYGVKD. The CDR3 runs to 15 residues. Trimming left V 4 bases short and J 0 bases short, with 10 bases between. CDR3 residues: CAISAGDPSYNEQFF. The CDR3 bases are TGTGCCATCAGTGCGGGGGATCCCTCCTACAATGAGCAGTTCTTC.

This clonotype was seen a few times. The V call is TRBV15, the J call TRBJ2-2; D gene ambiguous. The length of the CDR3 is 14 residues. The germline V gene has CDR1 LNHNV and CDR2 YYDKDF (reference sequence). V shed 6 bases and J shed 0 bases, with 8 bases lying between them. This CDR3 is CATSSQANTGELFF. CDR3 DNA: TGTGCCACCAGTAGTCAGGCGAACACCGGGGAGCTGTTTTTT. The complete variable domain, with remaining parts taken from reference TRBV15 and TRBJ2-2, reads DAMVIQNPRYQVTQFGKPVTLSCSQTLNHNVMYWYQQKSSQAPKLLFHYYDKDFNNEADTPDNFQSRRPNTSFCFLDIRSPGLGDTAMYLCATSSQANTGELFFGEGSRLTVL.

The chain joins TRBV6-4 to TRBJ1-6; D is unresolved. Germline CDR1 reads MRHNA; CDR2 reads SNTAGT. This CDR3 has 15 residues. Trimming cost V 0 bases and J 10 bases, with 13 bases left between them. The CDR3 sequence is CASSDSWQVGSPLHF. As DNA, the CDR3 is TGTGCCAGCAGTGACTCGTGGCAGGTGGGCTCACCCCTCCACTTT.

The gene calls are TRBV6-5 and TRBJ2-5; 8 nucleotides align to TRBD1. The CDR3 extends over 16 amino acids. CDR1 is MNHEY and CDR2 is SVGAGI in the germline V gene. The ends lost 2 bases at V and 5 bases at J; junction bases unmatched: 10. CDR3 sequence reads: CASSYEGVRGHETQYF. CDR3 in DNA: TGTGCCAGCAGTTACGAGGGAGTCAGGGGGCATGAGACCCAGTACTTC.

V and J are TRBV2 and TRBJ2-3; possible D gene TRBD1, 5 bases. Germline values: CDR1 SNHLY, CDR2 FYNNEI. The CDR3 sequence is 18 residues long. Trimming stripped 1 base from V and 0 bases from J, with 17 bases between. The DNA for the CDR3 is TGTGCCAGCAGTGAAGGTTCAGGGTGGGGAACTAGCACAGATACGCAGTATTTT. Its protein product is CASSEGSGWGTSTDTQYF.